Listed below are T cell receptor beta chains from one sample, sequenced in a study of shared clonotypes between healthy human individuals. Assay: immunoSEQ multiplex PCR; the TCRdb copy retains only in-frame clones and omits some. Of roughly 810,000 clones in the sample, about 96% were seen once. The sample consisted of naive CD8+ T cells sorted from blood. The receptors come from a man younger than 45 in good health. The CDR3 runs from the conserved cysteine through the conserved F or W. D genes are given only for firm matches. The size of a clone is reported for some rows only, either as once, few or many, or as a class for expanded clones.

clone_size j_call d_call v_call cdr3_aa cdr3_nt
NA TRBJ2-1 TRBD2 TRBV13 CASSLVLAGGTEQFF TGTGCCAGCAGCTTAGTATTAGCGGGAGGTACTGAGCAGTTCTTC
NA TRBJ2-2 TRBD2 TRBV5-1 CASRSGLAGAGGELFF TGCGCCAGCAGGTCGGGACTAGCGGGGGCCGGCGGGGAGCTGTTTTTT
NA TRBJ2-1 NA TRBV27 CASSFGRYNEQFF TGTGCCAGCAGTTTCGGCAGGTACAATGAGCAGTTCTTC
NA TRBJ2-6 NA TRBV9 CASSVGRGSGANVLTF TGTGCCAGCAGCGTAGGTAGGGGATCTGGGGCCAACGTCCTGACTTTC
NA TRBJ2-5 NA TRBV2 CASSGEETQYF TGTGCCAGCAGCGGGGAAGAGACCCAGTACTTC
NA TRBJ1-5 NA TRBV5-6 CASSSGTATQHF TGTGCCAGCAGCTCCGGGACGGCCACCCAGCATTTT
NA TRBJ2-5 TRBD2 TRBV7-9 CASRDGRGKETQYF TGTGCCAGCAGAGACGGGAGGGGAAAGGAGACCCAGTACTTC
NA TRBJ1-1 NA TRBV5-4 CASSLQGGDTEAFF TGTGCCAGCAGCTTGCAGGGAGGGGACACTGAAGCTTTCTTT
NA TRBJ1-5 NA TRBV27 CASKKPGSNQPQHF TGTGCCAGCAAAAAACCGGGCAGCAATCAGCCCCAGCATTTT
once TRBJ2-7 NA TRBV7-9 CASSWTDTYEQYF TGTGCCAGCAGCTGGACTGATACCTACGAGCAGTACTTC
NA TRBJ2-7 TRBD1 TRBV9 CASSGRDSYEQYF TGTGCCAGCAGCGGAAGGGACAGCTACGAGCAGTACTTC
NA TRBJ2-7 NA TRBV21-1 CASRAGTAELRAVSGDYEQYF TGTGCCAGCAGAGCCGGGACAGCAGAGCTACGAGCCGTTTCCGGAGACTACGAGCAGTACTTC
NA TRBJ1-3 NA TRBV29-1 CSAAANSGNTIYF TGCAGCGCTGCGGCTAACTCTGGAAACACCATATATTTT
NA TRBJ2-5 NA TRBV7-9 CASSYQTAVPRETQYF TGTGCCAGCAGCTACCAGACAGCGGTTCCGCGAGAGACCCAGTACTTC
NA TRBJ2-1 NA TRBV27 CASSPQRRPDNEQFF TGTGCCAGCAGCCCTCAGAGACGTCCCGACAATGAGCAGTTCTTC
NA TRBJ1-2 NA TRBV10-3 CAISESGRGYTF TGTGCCATCAGTGAGTCTGGCCGTGGCTACACCTTC
NA TRBJ2-7 TRBD1 TRBV28 CASSVGTGVYEQYF TGTGCCAGCAGCGTTGGGACAGGGGTCTACGAGCAGTACTTC
NA TRBJ2-5 NA TRBV27 CASSLNSGGGLQETQYF TGTGCCAGCAGTTTAAATTCGGGGGGCGGTCTCCAAGAGACCCAGTACTTC
NA TRBJ2-1 NA TRBV4-3 CASSPTGLSYNEQFF TGCGCCAGCAGCCCCACCGGACTCTCCTACAATGAGCAGTTCTTC
NA TRBJ2-7 TRBD1 TRBV29-1 CSAQGAYEQYF TGCAGCGCCCAGGGGGCTTACGAGCAGTACTTC
NA TRBJ2-3 TRBD2 TRBV10-3 CAISEFTTTSGRVTDTQYF TGTGCCATCAGTGAGTTCACCACGACTAGCGGGAGGGTCACAGATACGCAGTATTTT
NA TRBJ2-1 NA TRBV7-6 CASSDGSMGNEQFF TGTGCCAGCAGCGACGGGTCTATGGGGAATGAGCAGTTCTTC
NA TRBJ2-2 TRBD2 TRBV27 CASSGTSGANTGELFF TGTGCCAGCAGTGGGACTAGCGGAGCTAACACCGGGGAGCTGTTTTTT
NA TRBJ2-7 NA TRBV5-6 CASSLLSDSPQYEQYF TGTGCCAGCAGCTTACTGTCGGACAGTCCTCAATACGAGCAGTACTTC
NA TRBJ2-7 TRBD1 TRBV4-3 CASSQGVGGQGSEQYF TGCGCCAGCAGCCAAGGAGTAGGGGGACAGGGTAGCGAGCAGTACTTC
NA TRBJ2-1 NA TRBV7-9 CASSLFIWKFF TGTGCCAGCAGCTTATTTATCTGGAAGTTCTTC
NA TRBJ2-7 TRBD2 TRBV27 CASTPKGLASYEQYF TGTGCCAGCACCCCAAAAGGACTAGCGTCCTACGAGCAGTACTTC
NA TRBJ1-1 NA TRBV7-2 CASSSPVGAGTEAFF TGTGCCAGCAGCTCCCCTGTGGGGGCTGGAACTGAAGCTTTCTTT
NA TRBJ1-2 NA TRBV19 CASSPTGIYGYTF TGTGCCAGTAGCCCTACAGGAATCTATGGCTACACCTTC
NA TRBJ2-3 TRBD2 TRBV13 CASSSSGVTDTQYF TGTGCCAGCAGTTCTAGCGGGGTCACAGATACGCAGTATTTT
NA TRBJ2-7 NA TRBV28 CASSLGWTEQYF TGTGCCAGCAGTTTGGGGTGGACCGAGCAGTACTTC
NA TRBJ1-2 NA TRBV5-4 CASSLGQSFHGYTF TGTGCCAGCAGCTTGGGACAGTCGTTCCATGGCTACACCTTC
NA TRBJ1-2 NA TRBV7-9 CASSPLGDGYTF TGTGCCAGCAGCCCCCTGGGGGACGGCTACACCTTC
NA TRBJ2-1 TRBD2 TRBV6-5 CASSKSGAYNEQFF TGTGCCAGCAGTAAAAGCGGGGCCTACAATGAGCAGTTCTTC
NA TRBJ1-2 TRBD1 TRBV4-2 CASSPGQAPYGYTF TGTGCCAGCAGCCCCGGACAGGCGCCCTATGGCTACACCTTC
NA TRBJ1-5 NA TRBV21-1 CASSKRVGNQPQHF TGTGCCAGCAGCAAACGTGTAGGGAATCAGCCCCAGCATTTT
NA TRBJ1-2 NA TRBV30 CAWAQGSYGYTF TGTGCCTGGGCACAGGGAAGCTATGGCTACACCTTC